The present T cell receptor (beta chain) was sequenced within a study of metastatic and nonmetastatic thyroid tumors. Across the study: Where malignant and benign thyroid patients were concerned, repertoires were compared across blood and tumor or nodule tissue.

Germline lookup yields CDR1 MNHEY and CDR2 SMNVEV (reference sequence). The CDR3 consists of 11 residues. Trimming cost V 9 bases and J 1 base, with 4 bases left between them. Study-level points and caveats: Reportedly, malignant thyroid tumors had significantly higher TCR beta diversity than benign nodules, in blood and tumor.

Patients underwent thyroid surgery, and none had received any treatment before it. Using MiXCR, TCRdb reanalyzed the PCR reads. The sample lists roughly 53,000 clones, 20% to 25% seen once, with roughly 4% in the top ten. This clone came up many times. Its antigen is unidentified. Sequenced sample: blood. The rearrangement joins TRBV27 to TRBJ2-1, with D hard to call. This clonotype was sampled from a female donor with papillary thyroid cancer or a benign thyroid nodule (not recorded which). Some clones in this sample may be carry-over from other donors' samples. This chain's CDR3 is CASASYNEQFF. DNA for the CDR3: TGTGCCAGTGCATCCTACAATGAGCAGTTCTTC.